This entry features one T cell receptor beta chain sequence. This entry comes from a study of CD8 T cells in Susac syndrome. Fulfillment of recently defined diagnostic criteria for definite or probable disease was shown by the patients with Susac syndrome. The trim removed 0 bases at V and 4 bases at J, leaving 4 bases unmatched. There are 15 residues in the CDR3. CDR1 and CDR2 (germline): DFQATT, SNEGSKA (reference sequence). Reverse transcription of roughly 0.5 to 1 ug RNA used random hexamers. TCRdb re-analysed the immunoSEQ multiplex PCR reads in MiXCR, keeping a single row per CDR3 protein. The sample holds about 140,000 distinct CDR3 sequences, around 93% seen once.

The chain employs TRBV20-1 and TRBJ1-5, with 9 positions matching TRBD1. Sequenced: CD4+ T cells from PBMCs. This receptor was obtained from a human donor with Susac syndrome. CDR3 DNA sequence: TGCAGTGCTAGAGATTATGGGACAGGGAATCAGCCCCAGCATTTT. Translation gives CSARDYGTGNQPQHF.